Listed below are T cell receptor beta chains from one sample, sequenced in a study of T cell responses to AZD1222 COVID-19 vaccine. Only in-frame clones appear in the TCRdb table, and some are missing; sequencing was by immunoSEQ multiplex PCR. Here the sample spans around 120,000 clones, around 87% being singletons. Sequenced material: peripheral blood, taken on day 0 of AZD1222 vaccination. Receptors originate from an adult in good health. The CDR3 runs from the conserved cysteine through the conserved F or W. A D gene is named only where the DNA matches it firmly. A row's size may be missing; if present it is once, few, many or a size class.

V gene: TRBV19
CDR3 length: 16
clone size: NA
J gene: TRBJ2-1
D gene: TRBD2
CDR3 protein: CASRRLAGGNYNEQFF
CDR3 DNA: TGTGCCAGTAGGAGACTTGCCGGGGGGAACTACAATGAGCAGTTCTTC

V gene: TRBV9
CDR3 length: 15
clone size: NA
J gene: TRBJ2-2
D gene: TRBD1
CDR3 protein: CASSVRGLGTGELFF
CDR3 DNA: TGTGCCAGCAGCGTAAGGGGGCTGGGCACCGGGGAGCTGTTTTTT

V gene: TRBV9
CDR3 length: 19
clone size: NA
J gene: TRBJ2-5
D gene: TRBD2
CDR3 protein: CASSVGYVGTSGGVETQYF
CDR3 DNA: TGTGCCAGCAGCGTAGGTTACGTGGGGACTAGCGGGGGGGTAGAGACCCAGTACTTC

V gene: TRBV6-5
CDR3 length: 15
clone size: NA
J gene: TRBJ2-2
D gene: TRBD2
CDR3 protein: CAIYEAGLNTGELFF
CDR3 DNA: TGTGCCATATACGAAGCGGGGCTGAACACCGGGGAGCTGTTTTTT

V gene: TRBV7-8
CDR3 length: 12
clone size: NA
J gene: TRBJ1-2
D gene: NA
CDR3 protein: CASSYSTDGYTF
CDR3 DNA: TGTGCCAGCAGCTATTCAACGGATGGCTACACCTTC

V gene: TRBV3-1/TRBV3-2
CDR3 length: 15
clone size: NA
J gene: TRBJ1-4
D gene: TRBD1
CDR3 protein: CASSLWEDRDEKLFF
CDR3 DNA: TGTGCCAGCAGCCTCTGGGAGGACAGGGATGAAAAACTGTTTTTT

V gene: TRBV7-9
CDR3 length: 14
clone size: once
J gene: TRBJ1-3
D gene: NA
CDR3 protein: CASSLASSGNTIYF
CDR3 DNA: TGTGCCAGCAGCCTCGCCAGCTCTGGAAACACCATATATTTT

V gene: TRBV12-5
CDR3 length: 12
clone size: NA
J gene: TRBJ2-1
D gene: NA
CDR3 protein: CASGLGGGEQFF
CDR3 DNA: TGTGCTAGTGGTTTAGGGGGTGGTGAGCAGTTCTTC

V gene: TRBV30
CDR3 length: 14
clone size: NA
J gene: TRBJ2-7
D gene: NA
CDR3 protein: CAWSPPQGTYEQYF
CDR3 DNA: TGTGCCTGGAGTCCCCCCCAGGGGACCTACGAGCAGTACTTC

V gene: TRBV7-9
CDR3 length: 14
clone size: NA
J gene: TRBJ1-1
D gene: NA
CDR3 protein: CASSRTVMNTEAFF
CDR3 DNA: TGTGCCAGCAGCAGGACAGTGATGAACACTGAAGCTTTCTTT

V gene: TRBV5-1
CDR3 length: 15
clone size: NA
J gene: TRBJ1-2
D gene: TRBD1
CDR3 protein: CASSLSTGGEMGYTF
CDR3 DNA: TGCGCCAGCAGCTTATCCACAGGGGGCGAGATGGGCTACACCTTC

V gene: TRBV11-3
CDR3 length: 15
clone size: NA
J gene: TRBJ1-1
D gene: TRBD1
CDR3 protein: CASSLDANRGTEAFF
CDR3 DNA: TGTGCCAGCAGCTTAGACGCGAACAGGGGCACTGAAGCTTTCTTT

V gene: TRBV18
CDR3 length: 13
clone size: NA
J gene: TRBJ2-4
D gene: NA
CDR3 protein: CASSPGGVNIQYF
CDR3 DNA: TGTGCCAGCTCACCGGGCGGGGTAAACATTCAGTACTTC

V gene: TRBV18
CDR3 length: 16
clone size: NA
J gene: TRBJ1-1
D gene: NA
CDR3 protein: CASTARVPGVYTEAFF
CDR3 DNA: TGTGCCAGCACCGCCAGGGTGCCAGGGGTCTACACTGAAGCTTTCTTT

V gene: TRBV6-5
CDR3 length: 15
clone size: NA
J gene: TRBJ1-5
D gene: NA
CDR3 protein: CGTHRGITGNQPQHF
CDR3 DNA: TGTGGCACACATCGGGGGATAACAGGCAATCAGCCCCAGCATTTT

V gene: TRBV11-3
CDR3 length: 13
clone size: NA
J gene: TRBJ2-7
D gene: NA
CDR3 protein: CASSRFAGYEQYF
CDR3 DNA: TGTGCCAGCAGCCGCTTCGCAGGTTACGAGCAGTACTTC

V gene: TRBV7-2
CDR3 length: 17
clone size: NA
J gene: TRBJ2-3
D gene: NA
CDR3 protein: CASSLGWGNQGTDTQYF
CDR3 DNA: TGTGCCAGCAGCTTAGGCTGGGGAAATCAAGGCACAGATACGCAGTATTTT

V gene: TRBV11-2
CDR3 length: 15
clone size: NA
J gene: TRBJ2-3
D gene: NA
CDR3 protein: CASSLQTSSTDTQYF
CDR3 DNA: TGTGCCAGCAGCTTGCAGACCTCTAGCACAGATACGCAGTATTTT

V gene: TRBV12-3/TRBV12-4
CDR3 length: 11
clone size: NA
J gene: TRBJ1-2
D gene: NA
CDR3 protein: CASRHTYGYTF
CDR3 DNA: TGTGCCAGCAGACACACCTATGGCTACACCTTC

V gene: TRBV2
CDR3 length: 13
clone size: NA
J gene: TRBJ2-5
D gene: NA
CDR3 protein: CASSRVMGETQYF
CDR3 DNA: TGTGCCAGCAGCCGAGTGATGGGGGAGACCCAGTACTTC

V gene: TRBV14
CDR3 length: 13
clone size: NA
J gene: TRBJ1-2
D gene: NA
CDR3 protein: CASSQGRVAGYTF
CDR3 DNA: TGTGCCAGCAGCCAGGGGCGGGTTGCTGGCTACACCTTC

V gene: TRBV7-6
CDR3 length: 15
clone size: NA
J gene: TRBJ2-7
D gene: NA
CDR3 protein: CASSLGFGSSYEQYF
CDR3 DNA: TGTGCCAGCAGCTTAGGGTTTGGTAGCTCCTACGAGCAGTACTTC

V gene: TRBV19
CDR3 length: 14
clone size: NA
J gene: TRBJ1-1
D gene: NA
CDR3 protein: CASSITIGGGAAFF
CDR3 DNA: TGTGCCAGTAGTATTACGATTGGGGGGGGTGCAGCTTTCTTT

V gene: TRBV3-1/TRBV3-2
CDR3 length: 16
clone size: NA
J gene: TRBJ2-5
D gene: NA
CDR3 protein: CASSQEVRLSWGTQYF
CDR3 DNA: TGTGCCAGCAGCCAAGAAGTAAGGTTGTCCTGGGGGACCCAGTACTTC

V gene: TRBV6-2/TRBV6-3
CDR3 length: 10
clone size: NA
J gene: TRBJ2-1
D gene: NA
CDR3 protein: CASSHNEQFF
CDR3 DNA: TGTGCCAGCAGTCACAATGAGCAGTTCTTC

V gene: TRBV4-2
CDR3 length: 16
clone size: NA
J gene: TRBJ1-4
D gene: TRBD1
CDR3 protein: CASSQDGTGDNEKLFF
CDR3 DNA: TGTGCCAGCAGCCAAGATGGGACAGGGGATAATGAAAAACTGTTTTTT

V gene: TRBV19
CDR3 length: 16
clone size: NA
J gene: TRBJ1-1
D gene: NA
CDR3 protein: CASSIRGQRLNTEAFF
CDR3 DNA: TGTGCCAGTAGTATACGAGGACAGAGGTTGAACACTGAAGCTTTCTTT

V gene: TRBV10-3
CDR3 length: 15
clone size: NA
J gene: TRBJ2-2
D gene: TRBD2
CDR3 protein: CAIRSGGGARGELFF
CDR3 DNA: TGTGCCATCAGGTCTGGCGGGGGGGCGCGAGGGGAGCTGTTTTTT

V gene: TRBV9
CDR3 length: 13
clone size: few
J gene: TRBJ1-1
D gene: NA
CDR3 protein: CASSLGSPGEAFF
CDR3 DNA: TGTGCCAGCAGCCTCGGGTCCCCGGGTGAAGCTTTCTTT

V gene: TRBV4-2
CDR3 length: 16
clone size: NA
J gene: TRBJ1-6
D gene: TRBD1
CDR3 protein: CASSQPQGAGNSPLHF
CDR3 DNA: TGTGCCAGCAGCCAACCTCAGGGGGCGGGTAATTCACCCCTCCACTTT

V gene: TRBV19
CDR3 length: 12
clone size: NA
J gene: TRBJ1-2
D gene: NA
CDR3 protein: CASLGWDDGYTF
CDR3 DNA: TGTGCCAGTCTTGGCTGGGATGATGGCTACACCTTC

V gene: TRBV6-5
CDR3 length: 13
clone size: NA
J gene: TRBJ1-1
D gene: TRBD1
CDR3 protein: CASSYGQGVGAFF
CDR3 DNA: TGTGCCAGCAGTTACGGGCAGGGGGTTGGGGCTTTCTTT

V gene: TRBV7-6
CDR3 length: 17
clone size: NA
J gene: TRBJ1-4
D gene: NA
CDR3 protein: CASSQPAGAGNNEKLFF
CDR3 DNA: TGTGCCAGCAGTCAGCCGGCGGGTGCGGGAAATAATGAAAAACTGTTTTTT

V gene: TRBV9
CDR3 length: 13
clone size: NA
J gene: TRBJ1-1
D gene: NA
CDR3 protein: CASSPRGETEAFF
CDR3 DNA: TGTGCCAGCAGCCCGAGGGGGGAAACTGAAGCTTTCTTT

V gene: TRBV4-2
CDR3 length: 14
clone size: NA
J gene: TRBJ1-5
D gene: TRBD1
CDR3 protein: CASSLTGGNQPQHF
CDR3 DNA: TGTGCCAGCAGCCTGACAGGGGGTAATCAGCCCCAGCATTTT

V gene: TRBV27
CDR3 length: 17
clone size: NA
J gene: TRBJ1-5
D gene: TRBD1
CDR3 protein: CASSLLRQGGSNQPQHF
CDR3 DNA: TGTGCCAGCAGTTTATTGAGACAGGGGGGCAGCAATCAGCCCCAGCATTTT

V gene: TRBV19
CDR3 length: 13
clone size: NA
J gene: TRBJ1-1
D gene: TRBD1
CDR3 protein: CASIQGWGTEAFF
CDR3 DNA: TGTGCCAGTATACAGGGGTGGGGCACTGAAGCTTTCTTT

V gene: TRBV5-6
CDR3 length: 14
clone size: NA
J gene: TRBJ1-3
D gene: NA
CDR3 protein: CASTWGGTGNTIYF
CDR3 DNA: TGTGCCAGCACTTGGGGGGGTACTGGAAACACCATATATTTT

V gene: TRBV7-9
CDR3 length: 16
clone size: NA
J gene: TRBJ2-4
D gene: NA
CDR3 protein: CASSPAAQGAKNIQYF
CDR3 DNA: TGTGCCAGCAGCCCGGCGGCCCAAGGAGCCAAAAACATTCAGTACTTC

V gene: TRBV3-1/TRBV3-2
CDR3 length: 15
clone size: NA
J gene: TRBJ1-5
D gene: TRBD1
CDR3 protein: CASSQGDRASQPQHF
CDR3 DNA: TGTGCCAGCAGCCAAGGGGACAGGGCAAGCCAGCCCCAGCATTTT

V gene: TRBV7-2
CDR3 length: 16
clone size: NA
J gene: TRBJ2-2
D gene: TRBD2
CDR3 protein: CASSFGLAGGLGELFF
CDR3 DNA: TGTGCCAGCAGCTTCGGACTAGCGGGGGGACTCGGGGAGCTGTTTTTT

V gene: TRBV4-1
CDR3 length: 13
clone size: NA
J gene: TRBJ2-7
D gene: NA
CDR3 protein: CASSLQAFYEQYF
CDR3 DNA: TGCGCCAGCAGCCTCCAAGCGTTCTACGAGCAGTACTTC

V gene: TRBV28
CDR3 length: 12
clone size: NA
J gene: TRBJ2-1
D gene: NA
CDR3 protein: CASTEGGDEQFF
CDR3 DNA: TGTGCCAGCACGGAGGGGGGGGATGAGCAGTTCTTC

V gene: TRBV4-3
CDR3 length: 15
clone size: NA
J gene: TRBJ2-2
D gene: TRBD2
CDR3 protein: CASSQDPGTTRELFF
CDR3 DNA: TGCGCCAGCAGCCAAGATCCCGGGACTACCCGGGAGCTGTTTTTT

V gene: TRBV7-9
CDR3 length: 12
clone size: NA
J gene: TRBJ1-1
D gene: NA
CDR3 protein: CASVKGPTEAFF
CDR3 DNA: TGTGCCAGTGTTAAGGGGCCCACTGAAGCTTTCTTT

V gene: TRBV11-3
CDR3 length: 15
clone size: NA
J gene: TRBJ2-5
D gene: TRBD2
CDR3 protein: CASSLFSGGMETQYF
CDR3 DNA: TGTGCCAGCAGCTTATTCAGCGGGGGTATGGAGACCCAGTACTTC

V gene: TRBV10-3
CDR3 length: 16
clone size: NA
J gene: TRBJ2-1
D gene: NA
CDR3 protein: CAISLEEGRAHNEQFF
CDR3 DNA: TGTGCCATCAGTCTTGAGGAGGGCCGCGCCCACAATGAGCAGTTCTTC

V gene: TRBV9
CDR3 length: 15
clone size: NA
J gene: TRBJ2-5
D gene: NA
CDR3 protein: CASSVGPGGQETQYF
CDR3 DNA: TGTGCCAGCAGCGTAGGGCCTGGGGGCCAAGAGACCCAGTACTTC

V gene: TRBV30
CDR3 length: 11
clone size: NA
J gene: TRBJ2-7
D gene: NA
CDR3 protein: CAWRISYEQYF
CDR3 DNA: TGTGCCTGGAGGATTTCCTACGAGCAGTACTTC

V gene: TRBV11-2
CDR3 length: 15
clone size: NA
J gene: TRBJ1-2
D gene: NA
CDR3 protein: CASSPFLGGQSGYTF
CDR3 DNA: TGTGCCAGCAGCCCCTTTCTCGGAGGGCAAAGTGGCTACACCTTC

V gene: TRBV5-1
CDR3 length: 13
clone size: NA
J gene: TRBJ2-3
D gene: TRBD1
CDR3 protein: CASKGADTDTQYF
CDR3 DNA: TGCGCCAGCAAGGGGGCAGACACAGATACGCAGTATTTT

V gene: TRBV11-2
CDR3 length: 14
clone size: NA
J gene: TRBJ2-7
D gene: NA
CDR3 protein: CASSLEPLAYEQYF
CDR3 DNA: TGTGCCAGCAGCTTAGAACCGCTTGCCTACGAGCAGTACTTC

V gene: TRBV15
CDR3 length: 15
clone size: few
J gene: TRBJ1-1
D gene: NA
CDR3 protein: CATSRGNRADTEAFF
CDR3 DNA: TGTGCCACCAGCAGAGGTAACAGGGCGGACACTGAAGCTTTCTTT

V gene: TRBV27
CDR3 length: 15
clone size: NA
J gene: TRBJ1-5
D gene: NA
CDR3 protein: CASSLSVGGRQPQHF
CDR3 DNA: TGTGCCAGCAGTTTATCGGTAGGGGGGCGTCAGCCCCAGCATTTT

V gene: TRBV5-6
CDR3 length: 13
clone size: NA
J gene: TRBJ1-5
D gene: NA
CDR3 protein: CASSFLGNQPQHF
CDR3 DNA: TGTGCCAGCTCTTTTTTGGGCAATCAGCCCCAGCATTTT

V gene: TRBV12-3/TRBV12-4
CDR3 length: 12
clone size: NA
J gene: TRBJ1-5
D gene: NA
CDR3 protein: CASSLSDQPQHF
CDR3 DNA: TGTGCCAGCAGTTTAAGCGACCAGCCCCAGCATTTT

V gene: TRBV16
CDR3 length: 13
clone size: NA
J gene: TRBJ1-2
D gene: NA
CDR3 protein: CASSPLGSYGYTF
CDR3 DNA: TGTGCCAGCAGCCCACTTGGCTCATATGGCTACACCTTC